This T cell receptor beta chain was sequenced during a study of identical twins. Findings and limits, study-wide: Excess sharing between twins was weaker in beta out-of-frame sequences.

This clonotype was seen only a few times. Its antigen is currently unknown. TCRdb analysed the 5' RACE reads with MiXCR anew, one entry per CDR3 protein. The data contain 690,000 or so distinct CDR3 sequences, roughly 6% of them singletons. The sequencing input was naive T cells sorted from blood. The sequence was obtained from a young man in good health.

CDR3 in amino acids: CASSPLGAGSDTQYF. DNA for the CDR3: TGCGCCAGCAGCCCCCTCGGGGCGGGGTCAGATACGCAGTATTTT. The gene calls are TRBV5-1 and TRBJ2-3, with D possibly TRBD2 on 6 matching bases. Trimming shortened V by 4 bases and J by 4 bases, and 16 bases separated the two germline ends. This CDR3 is built from 15 residues. CDR1 and CDR2 from the germline V gene are SGHRS and YFSETQ. The full variable domain, in which reference TRBV5-1 and TRBJ2-3 provide the parts outside the CDR3, is KAGVTQTPRYLIKTRGQQVTLSCSPISGHRSVSWYQQTPGQGLQFLFEYFSETQRNKGNFPGRFSGRQFSNSRSEMNVSTLELGDSALYLCASSPLGAGSDTQYFGPGTRLTVL.